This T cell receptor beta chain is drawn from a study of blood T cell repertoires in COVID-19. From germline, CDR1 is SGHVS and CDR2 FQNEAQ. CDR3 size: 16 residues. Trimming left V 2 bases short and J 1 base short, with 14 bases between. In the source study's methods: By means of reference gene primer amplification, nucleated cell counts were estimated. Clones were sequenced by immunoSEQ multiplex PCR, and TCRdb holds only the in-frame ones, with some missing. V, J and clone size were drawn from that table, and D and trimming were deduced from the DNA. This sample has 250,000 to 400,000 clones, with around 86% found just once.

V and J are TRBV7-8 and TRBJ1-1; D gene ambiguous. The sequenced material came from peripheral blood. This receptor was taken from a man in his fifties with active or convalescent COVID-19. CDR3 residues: CASSLSPTARNTEAFF. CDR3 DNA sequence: TGTGCCAGCAGCTTATCCCCAACCGCGAGGAACACTGAAGCTTTCTTT.